The clone carrying this TCR beta chain was seen a handful of times. Its antigen is not known. This specimen belongs to a study of beta chain features in type 1 diabetes. Overall study results and limits: Moderately but significantly shorter TCRB CDR3s were found in Type 1 diabetes patients in all four CD4+ subsets.

CDR3 length equals 12 residues. Germline loops: CDR1 MNHEY, CDR2 SVGAGI. Trimming removed 2 bases at V and 3 bases at J, with 4 bases between. Expressed TCRB transcripts got sequenced, as all isolated RNA was reverse transcribed. TCRdb's copy holds only in-frame clones and misses some; the assay was immunoSEQ multiplex PCR. This table holds 400,000 or so clones, around 10% found once. The chain uses TRBV6-5 and TRBJ2-5; D is uncertain. Specimen: central memory CD4+ T cells from blood. The receptor was derived from a man under 40 with type 1 diabetes. The DNA of the CDR3 is TGTGCCAGCAGTTACGCTAAAGAGACCCAGTACTTC. Its translation: CASSYAKETQYF.